Below, 10 T cell receptor beta chains from the same sample are listed, as sequenced in a study of cytomegalovirus exposure and HLA in healthy donors. Both 60 Vbeta primers and 13 Jbeta primers went into the PCR. Assay: immunoSEQ multiplex PCR; the TCRdb copy retains only in-frame clones and omits some. The table lists about 160,000 clones, roughly four fifths of them singletons. Material: PBMCs. Every receptor here comes from a man younger than 35 in good health and CMV-seronegative.

The chain joins TRBV5-1 to TRBJ2-7, with 11 bases lining up with TRBD1. The J segment lost 6 bases and the V segment lost 3 bases, leaving 2 bases of the junction unmatched. Germline CDR1 SGHRS, CDR2 YFSETQ. This CDR3 has 13 amino acids. The CDR3: CASSWTGGGEQYF. The CDR3 DNA is TGCGCCAGCAGCTGGACAGGGGGCGGCGAGCAGTACTTC.

The rearrangement uses TRBV7-9 and TRBJ2-3, with no clear D. V was shortened by 5 bases and J by 4 bases, with 13 bases between the two germline ends. Germline values: CDR1 SEHNR, CDR2 FQNEAQ (reference sequence). This CDR3 comprises 14 residues. The CDR3 DNA follows: TGTGCCAGCAGCCCCCCAGTCTTTTCAGATACGCAGTATTTT. Residues: CASSPPVFSDTQYF.

Only a few counts were recorded for this clone. V and J are TRBV5-4 and TRBJ2-5, with TRBD2 matching 14 bases. The CDR3 loop spans 16 amino acids. Germline values: CDR1 SGHNT, CDR2 YYREEE (reference sequence). Trimming removed 0 bases from V and 2 bases from J; junction bases left unmatched: 0. CDR3 nucleotide sequence: TGTGCCAGCAGCTTGGGACTAGCGGGAGGGCAAGAGACCCAGTACTTC. Protein sequence: CASSLGLAGGQETQYF.

V is TRBV5-6 and J is TRBJ2-6, with D uncertain. The germline V and J ends were trimmed by 3 bases and 0 bases, with 7 bases remaining between them. Germline CDR1 and CDR2: SGHDT and YYEEEE. This CDR3 comprises 15 residues. The CDR3 loop reads CASSYSSSGANVLTF. The CDR3, as DNA: TGTGCCAGCAGCTACAGCAGCTCTGGGGCCAACGTCCTGACTTTC.

The table lists this clone with a few counts. The V and J genes are TRBV5-6 and TRBJ2-3; 9 nucleotides align to TRBD2. There are 13 residues in the CDR3. Germline lookup yields CDR1 SGHDT and CDR2 YYEEEE. V lost 6 bases, J lost 8 bases, and 7 bases stayed unmatched. The CDR3 sequence: CASTAGGLGTQYF. The CDR3 DNA reads as TGTGCCAGCACGGCGGGAGGGCTCGGTACGCAGTATTTT.

This clone was seen once. The chain links TRBV6-6 to TRBJ2-7, with D possibly TRBD1 on 7 matching bases. The CDR3 contains 13 residues. Germline V gene lookup returns CDR1 MNHNY and CDR2 SVGAGI (reference sequence). Trimming shortened V by 11 bases and J by 5 bases, and 19 bases separated the two germline ends. CDR3 sequence: CAGGGGRGDEQYF. CDR3 coding DNA: TGTGCCGGCGGTGGGGGCAGGGGGGACGAGCAGTACTTC.

The chain joins TRBV11-3 to TRBJ2-2; 10 bases agree with TRBD1. V shed 5 bases, J shed 7 bases, and the junction held 10 bases outside the gene matches. Germline loops: CDR1 SGHNT, CDR2 YENEEA. This CDR3 region has 16 residues. The CDR3 here is CASSPRDRGTYGELFF. The DNA of the CDR3 is TGTGCCAGCAGCCCCCGGGACAGGGGTACCTACGGGGAGCTGTTTTTT.

V usage is TRBV7-8 and J usage is TRBJ2-7, with D uncertain. The germline V gene has CDR1 SGHVS and CDR2 FQNEAQ. The CDR3 runs to 13 residues. The germline V and J ends were trimmed by 4 bases and 7 bases, with 14 bases remaining between them. CDR3 sequence (DNA): TGTGCCAGCAGCTCCCACCAGATGTATGAGCAGTACTTC. It specifies CASSSHQMYEQYF.

V is TRBV9 and J is TRBJ1-5; 7 bases agree with TRBD1. CDR1 and CDR2 (germline): SGDLS, YYNGEE. This CDR3 has 14 amino acids. Germline trimming cut 3 bases from V and 2 bases from J; bases unmatched to any gene: 2. The CDR3 region has the DNA TGTGCCAGCAGCGGGGGGACAGGCAATCAGCCCCAGCATTTT. Residues: CASSGGTGNQPQHF.

This clone was seen a few times. This chain links TRBV13 with TRBJ1-1, with D uncertain. V was shortened by 6 bases and J by 3 bases, with 17 bases between the two germline ends. The CDR3 has 15 amino acids. Per the germline V gene, CDR1 is PRHDT and CDR2 is FYEKMQ (reference sequence). CDR3 protein: CASRPFGILDTEAFF. The DNA for the CDR3 is TGTGCCAGCAGGCCCTTCGGGATCCTCGACACTGAAGCTTTCTTT.